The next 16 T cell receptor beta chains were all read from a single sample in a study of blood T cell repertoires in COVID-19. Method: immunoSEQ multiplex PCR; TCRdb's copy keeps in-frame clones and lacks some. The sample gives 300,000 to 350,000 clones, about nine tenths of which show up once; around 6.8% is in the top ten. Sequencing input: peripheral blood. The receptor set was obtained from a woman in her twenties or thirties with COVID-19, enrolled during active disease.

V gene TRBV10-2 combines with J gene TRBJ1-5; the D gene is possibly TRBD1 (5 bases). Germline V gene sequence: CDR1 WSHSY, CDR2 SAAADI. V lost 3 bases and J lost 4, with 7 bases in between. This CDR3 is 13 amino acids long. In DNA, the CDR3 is TGCGCCAGCAGTGACGACAGTAATCAGCCCCAGCATTTT. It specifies CASSDDSNQPQHF.

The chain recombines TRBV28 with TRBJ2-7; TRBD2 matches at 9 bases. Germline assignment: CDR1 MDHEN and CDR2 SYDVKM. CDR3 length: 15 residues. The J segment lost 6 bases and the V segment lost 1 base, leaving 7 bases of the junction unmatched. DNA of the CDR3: TGTGCCAGCAGTTTATTTGGCGGGAGGGCTCGCGAGCAGTACTTC. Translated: CASSLFGGRAREQYF.

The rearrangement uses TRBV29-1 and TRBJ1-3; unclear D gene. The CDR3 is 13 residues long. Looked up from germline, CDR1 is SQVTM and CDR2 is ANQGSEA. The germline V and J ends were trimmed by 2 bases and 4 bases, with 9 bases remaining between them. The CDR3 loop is CSVETIVGNTIYF. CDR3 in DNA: TGCAGCGTTGAAACTATTGTGGGAAACACCATATATTTT.

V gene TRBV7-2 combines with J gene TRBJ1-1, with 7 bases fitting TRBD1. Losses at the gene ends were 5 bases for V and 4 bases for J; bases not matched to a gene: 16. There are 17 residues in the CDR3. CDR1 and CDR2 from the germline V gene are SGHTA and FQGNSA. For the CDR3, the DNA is TGTGCCAGCAGCCAACGGGAGACAGGGCGATGGGGCACTGAAGCTTTCTTT. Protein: CASSQRETGRWGTEAFF.

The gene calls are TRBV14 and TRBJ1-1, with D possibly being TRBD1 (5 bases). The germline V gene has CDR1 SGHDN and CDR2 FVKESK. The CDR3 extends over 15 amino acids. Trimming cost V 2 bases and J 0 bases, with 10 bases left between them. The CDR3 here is CASSQMGTMNTEAFF. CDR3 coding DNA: TGTGCCAGCAGCCAAATGGGGACTATGAACACTGAAGCTTTCTTT.

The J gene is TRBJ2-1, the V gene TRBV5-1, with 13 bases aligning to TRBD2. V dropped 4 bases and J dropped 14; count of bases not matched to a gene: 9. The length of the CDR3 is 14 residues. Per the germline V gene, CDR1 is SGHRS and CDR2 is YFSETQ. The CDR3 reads CASSGGGLAGAKFF. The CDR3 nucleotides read TGCGCCAGCAGCGGTGGCGGACTAGCGGGAGCAAAGTTCTTC.

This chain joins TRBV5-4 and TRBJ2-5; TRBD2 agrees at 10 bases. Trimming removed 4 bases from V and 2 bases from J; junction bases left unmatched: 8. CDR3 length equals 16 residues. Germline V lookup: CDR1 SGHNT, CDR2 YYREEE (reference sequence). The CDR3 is CASSRGQAGGQETQYF. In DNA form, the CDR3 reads TGTGCCAGCAGCCGTGGACAAGCGGGAGGGCAAGAGACCCAGTACTTC.

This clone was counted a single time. The chain's CDR3 is CASSSRGYEQYF. The DNA of the CDR3 is TGTGCCAGCAGTTCCCGGGGCTACGAGCAGTACTTC. J is TRBJ2-7 and V is TRBV6-5, with a possible D match to TRBD2 (5 bases). The CDR3 runs 12 residues. Trimming left V 4 bases short and J 3 bases short, with 7 bases between. The germline gives CDR1 MNHEY, CDR2 SVGAGI.

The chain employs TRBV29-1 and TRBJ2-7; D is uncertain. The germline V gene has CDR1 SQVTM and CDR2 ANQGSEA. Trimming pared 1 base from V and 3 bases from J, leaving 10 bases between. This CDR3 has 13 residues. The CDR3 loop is CSVEVTPDYEQYF. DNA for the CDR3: TGCAGCGTTGAAGTGACTCCCGACTACGAGCAGTACTTC.

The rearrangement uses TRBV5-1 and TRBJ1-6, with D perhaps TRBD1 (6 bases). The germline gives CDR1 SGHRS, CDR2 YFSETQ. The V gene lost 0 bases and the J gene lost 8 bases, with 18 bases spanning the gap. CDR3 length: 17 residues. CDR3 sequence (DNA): TGCGCCAGCAGCTTGGGACAGGCCATGAGGGGATATTCACCCCTCCACTTT. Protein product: CASSLGQAMRGYSPLHF.

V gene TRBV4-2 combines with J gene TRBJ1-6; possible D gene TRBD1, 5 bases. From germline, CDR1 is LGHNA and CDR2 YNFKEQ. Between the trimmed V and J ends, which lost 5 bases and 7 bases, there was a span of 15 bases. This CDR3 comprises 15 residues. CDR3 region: CASSRGEGPNSPLHF. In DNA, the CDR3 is TGTGCCAGCAGCAGAGGGGAGGGGCCCAATTCACCCCTCCACTTT.

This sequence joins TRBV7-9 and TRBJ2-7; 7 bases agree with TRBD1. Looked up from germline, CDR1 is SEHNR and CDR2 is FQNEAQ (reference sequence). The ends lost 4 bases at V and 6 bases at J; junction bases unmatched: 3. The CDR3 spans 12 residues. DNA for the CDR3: TGTGCCAGCAGCTCCACAGGGGTCGAGCAGTACTTC. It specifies CASSSTGVEQYF. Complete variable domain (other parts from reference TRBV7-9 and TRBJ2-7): DTGVSQNPRHKITKRGQNVTFRCDPISEHNRLYWYRQTLGQGPEFLTYFQNEAQLEKSRLLSDRFSAERPKGSFSTLEIQRTEQGDSAMYLCASSSTGVEQYFGPGTRLTVT.

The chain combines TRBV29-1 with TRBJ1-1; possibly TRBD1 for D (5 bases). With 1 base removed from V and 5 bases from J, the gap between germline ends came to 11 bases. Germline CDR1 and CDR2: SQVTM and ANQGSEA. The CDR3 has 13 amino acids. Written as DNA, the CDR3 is TGCAGCGTTGAAGTCGGGCGGGGGACTGAAGCTTTCTTT. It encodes CSVEVGRGTEAFF.

This chain's CDR3 is CASTDSTNEKLFF. DNA of the CDR3: TGTGCCAGCACAGATTCAACTAATGAAAAACTGTTTTTT. The gene calls are TRBV6-5 and TRBJ1-4, with unresolved D. The CDR3 covers 13 residues. The germline gives CDR1 MNHEY, CDR2 SVGAGI. V lost 7 bases to trimming and J lost 0 bases, with 6 bases between them.

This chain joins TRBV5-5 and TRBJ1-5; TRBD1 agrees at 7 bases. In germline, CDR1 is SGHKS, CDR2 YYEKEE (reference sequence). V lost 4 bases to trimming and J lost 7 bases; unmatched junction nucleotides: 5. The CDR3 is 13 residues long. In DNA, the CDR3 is TGTGCCAGCAGCACAGGGGCGGGACAGCCCCAGCATTTT. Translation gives CASSTGAGQPQHF.

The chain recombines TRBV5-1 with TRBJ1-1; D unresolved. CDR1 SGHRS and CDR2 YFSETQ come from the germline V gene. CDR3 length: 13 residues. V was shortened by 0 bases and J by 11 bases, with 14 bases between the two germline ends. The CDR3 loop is CASSLDLALGAFF. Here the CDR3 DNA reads TGCGCCAGCAGCTTGGACCTGGCCTTGGGCGCTTTCTTT.